These 27 T cell receptor beta chains share one sample of origin, sequenced in a study of identical twins. TCRdb re-analysed the 5' RACE reads in MiXCR, keeping a single row per CDR3 protein. In the table there are hundreds of thousands of distinct CDR3 sequences, 10% to 15% of which are singletons. In addition, the sample was reused for a study of yellow fever vaccine responses in identical twins.

Sequenced sample: PBMCs. The source of these receptors is a woman aged 18-29 years in good health.

This chain connects TRBV25-1 to TRBJ1-4, with TRBD1 as a possible D gene (6 bases). The CDR3 runs 11 residues. In germline, CDR1 is MGHDK, CDR2 SYGVNS. The germline V and J ends were trimmed by 6 bases and 7 bases, with 6 bases remaining between them. CDR3 bases: TGTGCCAGCAGCAGGGGTGAAAAACTGTTTTTT. Residues: CASSRGEKLFF.

CDR3 DNA sequence: TGCGCCAGCAGAGCGCAGGGTAGGAGTGAGCAGTTCTTC. It translates to CASRAQGRSEQFF. The rearrangement uses TRBV10-2 and TRBJ2-1, with a possible D match to TRBD1 (5 bases). CDR1 and CDR2 (germline): WSHSY, SAAADI. V was pared by 6 bases and J by 9 bases, with 15 bases between. This CDR3 is built from 13 residues.

The chain carries TRBV6-2 or TRBV6-3 and TRBJ2-5; 11 nucleotides match TRBD2. The CDR3 is 15 residues long. J was trimmed by 5 bases and V by 5 bases; bases with no gene match: 7. Germline V gene data show CDR1 as MNHEY and CDR2 as SVGEGT. CDR3 bases: TGTGCCAGCAGTCTCAGGACTAGCGGGTGGGAGACCCAGTACTTC. Encoded protein: CASSLRTSGWETQYF.

The chain carries TRBV9 and TRBJ2-1; either TRBD1 or TRBD2 may fit D (5 bases each). V gave up 0 bases and J gave up 4 bases, with 11 bases separating them. The V gene's germline CDR1 is SGDLS and CDR2 YYNGEE. This CDR3 has 15 residues. The CDR3: CASSVGGTEYNEQFF. DNA for the CDR3: TGTGCCAGCAGCGTAGGAGGGACCGAGTACAATGAGCAGTTCTTC.

In this sample, this clonotype turned up many times. This chain connects TRBV28 to TRBJ1-6; 7 nucleotides align to TRBD1. The CDR3 length is 16 residues. The V and J ends lost 3 bases and 1 base, in that order; junction bases with no gene match: 3. CDR1 MDHEN and CDR2 SYDVKM come from the germline V gene. The CDR3 region is CASSLAGGSYNSPLHF. The CDR3 nucleotides read TGTGCCAGCAGTTTGGCAGGGGGGTCCTATAATTCACCCCTCCACTTT. Combining the CDR3 with reference TRBV28 and TRBJ1-6 gives the whole variable domain DVKVTQSSRYLVKRTGEKVFLECVQDMDHENMFWYRQDPGLGLRLIYFSYDVKMKEKGDIPEGYSVSREKKERFSLILESASTNQTSMYLCASSLAGGSYNSPLHFGNGTRLTVT.

This clonotype was seen more than once but under ten times. CDR3 in amino acids: CASSQVSSASGRALNEQFF. CDR3 DNA: TGCGCCAGCAGCCAAGTTAGTTCGGCTAGCGGGAGGGCCTTAAATGAGCAGTTCTTC. The rearrangement links TRBV4-1 to TRBJ2-1, with 12 bases aligning to TRBD2. Germline V gene data show CDR1 as MGHRA and CDR2 as YSYEKL. After removal of 1 base from V and 7 bases from J, the junction contained 14 bases not matched to a gene. The CDR3 loop spans 19 amino acids.

The DNA of the CDR3 is TGTGCCAGCAGCTTAGCGGAGACAGGGGGCCACGGGGAGCTGTTTTTT. Its protein is CASSLAETGGHGELFF. This chain connects TRBV7-6 to TRBJ2-2; 10 nucleotides line up with TRBD1. The CDR3 is 16 residues long. J lost 7 bases, V lost 0 bases, and 5 bases had no gene match. Per the germline V gene, CDR1 is SGHVS and CDR2 is FNYEAQ.

This rearrangement joins TRBV27 to TRBJ2-3; 10 bases align to TRBD1. Trimming cost V 6 bases and J 0 bases; bases outside gene matches: 18. The length of the CDR3 is 20 residues. Per germline, CDR1 MNHEY and CDR2 SMNVEV (reference sequence). The CDR3: CASSSSRDRGLFSSTDTQYF. CDR3 sequence (DNA): TGTGCCAGCAGCTCCTCAAGGGACAGGGGCCTTTTTTCTAGCACAGATACGCAGTATTTT.

This clonotype was seen a few times. The gene calls are TRBV19 and TRBJ2-1; D is possibly TRBD1 (5 bases). The length of the CDR3 is 13 residues. CDR1 is LNHDA, CDR2 SQIVND, per germline (reference sequence). Trimming took off 0 bases at V and 8 bases at J, with 8 bases between the two ends. CDR3 DNA sequence: TGTGCCAGTAGTATAGAGGGGCGACATGAGCAGTTCTTC. This sequence encodes CASSIEGRHEQFF. Complete variable domain (other parts from reference TRBV19 and TRBJ2-1): DGGITQSPKYLFRKEGQNVTLSCEQNLNHDAMYWYRQDPGQGLRLIYYSQIVNDFQKGDIAEGYSVSREKKESFPLTVTSAQKNPTAFYLCASSIEGRHEQFFGPGTRLTVL.

This clonotype has a handful of counts. This sequence may be a read error, since a much larger clone differs from it by one base. The rearrangement links TRBV2 to TRBJ2-7; D gene uncertain. The CDR3 runs to 12 residues. Trimming shortened V by 5 bases and J by 3 bases, and 8 bases separated the two germline ends. Germline loops: CDR1 SNHLY, CDR2 FYNNEI. CDR3 loop: CASSLDDYEQYF. The CDR3 coding sequence is TGTGCCAGCAGTTTGGACGACTACGAGCAGTACTTC.

The sample holds many counts of this clonotype. The chain couples TRBV5-5 to TRBJ1-1; 8 bases fit TRBD1. The CDR3 sequence is 14 residues long. In germline, CDR1 is SGHKS, CDR2 YYEKEE (reference sequence). V lost 0 bases and J lost 6; bases outside the gene matches: 4. CDR3 in amino acids: CASSLATDRAEAFF. The DNA for the CDR3 is TGTGCCAGCAGCTTGGCCACGGACAGGGCTGAAGCTTTCTTT.

In this sample, this clonotype turned up a few times. The chain uses TRBV6-1 and TRBJ2-1; 9 bases map to TRBD1. In germline, CDR1 is MNHNS, CDR2 SASEGT. The trim removed 10 bases at V and 1 base at J, leaving 8 bases unmatched. The CDR3 is 15 residues long. In DNA form, the CDR3 reads TGTGCCACTACAGGGGGCCGGGGATCCTACAATGAGCAGTTCTTC. Its protein product is CATTGGRGSYNEQFF.

This clonotype was observed a few times. The V gene is TRBV3-1, the J gene TRBJ1-5; a possible D gene is TRBD1 (6 bases). Germline V gene lookup returns CDR1 LGHDT and CDR2 YNNKEL (reference sequence). This CDR3 has 14 residues. The V end lost 1 base, the J end lost 7 bases, and 11 bases lay between the germline ends. The CDR3 nucleotides are TGTGCCAGCAGCCAAGGAACAGGGAACCAGCCCCAGCATTTT. This gives the protein CASSQGTGNQPQHF.

The chain combines TRBV4-1 with TRBJ2-7, with D unresolved. Trimming pared 0 bases from V and 4 bases from J, leaving 7 bases between. There are 13 residues in the CDR3. CDR1 is MGHRA and CDR2 is YSYEKL in the germline V gene. CDR3 sequence: CASSQDLGYEQYV. The DNA of the CDR3 is TGCGCCAGCAGCCAAGATTTAGGGTACGAGCAGTACGTC.

This clonotype was detected a few times. V and J are TRBV4-1 and TRBJ2-1, with D maybe TRBD1 (5 bases). Looked up from germline, CDR1 is MGHRA and CDR2 is YSYEKL. Trimming stripped 0 bases from V and 0 bases from J, with 9 bases between. The CDR3 totals 16 residues. The chain's CDR3 is CASSQEGAPSYNEQFF. CDR3 DNA: TGCGCCAGCAGCCAAGAAGGGGCCCCCTCCTACAATGAGCAGTTCTTC.

This rearrangement joins TRBV6-1 to TRBJ1-4; TRBD1 aligns across 10 bases. This CDR3 spans 18 amino acids. Germline CDR1 MNHNS, CDR2 SASEGT. V lost 2 bases to trimming and J lost 1 base; unmatched junction nucleotides: 7. As DNA, the CDR3 is TGTGCCAGCAGTGAAAGGACAGGGGGTTTTTTAACTAATGAAAAACTGTTTTTT. Its protein product is CASSERTGGFLTNEKLFF.

V usage is TRBV10-2 and J usage is TRBJ2-3; 10 positions agree with TRBD2. There are 14 residues in the CDR3. V was clipped by 5 bases and J by 5 bases; unmatched bases: 4. Looked up from germline, CDR1 is WSHSY and CDR2 is SAAADI. CDR3 sequence (DNA): TGCGCCAGCAGTTCGGGACTAGCGAAAGATACGCAGTATTTT. This sequence encodes CASSSGLAKDTQYF.

J is TRBJ2-1 and V is TRBV5-1; tentatively, D is TRBD1 (6 bases). Per germline, CDR1 SGHRS and CDR2 YFSETQ. Trimming left V 8 bases short and J 3 bases short, with 18 bases between. The length of the CDR3 is 15 residues. CDR3 protein: CASKPLTGNYNEQFF. The CDR3 region has the DNA TGCGCCAGTAAACCGTTGACAGGAAACTACAATGAGCAGTTCTTC.

V and J are TRBV7-9 and TRBJ2-7, with 8 positions matching TRBD1. V lost 5 bases and J lost 1; bases outside the gene matches: 4. The CDR3 has 14 residues. Per germline, CDR1 SEHNR and CDR2 FQNEAQ (reference sequence). CDR3 coding DNA: TGTGCCAGCAGCCCGACAGGGGATTCCTACGAGCAGTACTTC. This sequence encodes CASSPTGDSYEQYF.

This clonotype has a handful of counts. The chain uses TRBV20-1 and TRBJ1-2, with D perhaps matching TRBD1 (6 bases). Deletions cut 2 bases from V and 0 bases from J, with 13 bases between. This CDR3 comprises 15 residues. The germline CDR1 and CDR2 sequences are DFQATT and SNEGSKA (reference sequence). The CDR3, as DNA: TGCAGTGCTAGACCCGGACAGATCCCTAACTATGGCTACACCTTC. This encodes CSARPGQIPNYGYTF.

This clonotype showed up just a few times. The V and J genes are TRBV2 and TRBJ2-7; TRBD2 matches at 11 bases. The CDR3 is made up of 14 amino acids. Germline V CDR1 and CDR2: SNHLY, FYNNEI. The J segment lost 4 bases and the V segment lost 6 bases, leaving 5 bases of the junction unmatched. CDR3 in DNA: TGTGCCAGCAGGAGCGGGACTAGCGGATACGAGCAGTACTTC. This sequence encodes CASRSGTSGYEQYF.

The genes are TRBV12-5 and TRBJ2-3, with 14 positions matching TRBD2. The CDR3 has 19 residues. The junction had 11 bases not matched to a gene; V was cut back by 4 bases and J by 2 bases. The V gene's germline CDR1 is LGHNT and CDR2 FRNRAP. The CDR3 sequence is CASGYRVRLAGGPTDTQYF. DNA of the CDR3: TGTGCTAGTGGTTACAGGGTGAGACTAGCGGGAGGGCCCACAGATACGCAGTATTTT.

At least ten counts were recorded for this clonotype. The chain couples TRBV12-3 or TRBV12-4 to TRBJ1-1; D is uncertain. The V and J ends lost 6 bases and 1 base respectively, with 9 bases between them. This CDR3 has 13 amino acids. DNA of the CDR3: TGTGCCAGCAGAGCAAAACCGAACACTGAAGCTTTCTTT. It specifies CASRAKPNTEAFF.

Only a few counts were recorded for this clonotype. This rearrangement joins TRBV7-9 to TRBJ2-1; TRBD1 matches at 9 bases. This CDR3 contains 16 residues. V trimming: 1 base; J trimming: 2 bases; junction bases outside the gene matches: 3. CDR1 and CDR2 from the germline V gene are SEHNR and FQNEAQ (reference sequence). The CDR3 bases are TGTGCCAGCAGCTTAGGGGACAGGGCCGCCTACAATGAGCAGTTCTTC. It codes for CASSLGDRAAYNEQFF.

The rearrangement links TRBV11-2 to TRBJ2-1; D gene ambiguous. Germline-derived CDR1 and CDR2 are SGHAT and FQNNGV. V lost 5 bases and J 2 bases, leaving 13 bases between the germline ends. The CDR3 consists of 15 residues. In DNA, the CDR3 is TGTGCCAGCAGCGACTCCGGTTCCCCCTACAATGAGCAGTTCTTC. As protein: CASSDSGSPYNEQFF.

This clonotype was counted between two and nine times. The chain links TRBV6-1 to TRBJ1-5; no clear D. CDR3 length: 12 amino acids. Germline loops: CDR1 MNHNS, CDR2 SASEGT. V lost 6 bases to trimming and J lost 7 bases, with 10 bases between them. CDR3 amino acids: CASRAYSQPQHF. As DNA, the CDR3 is TGTGCCAGCAGAGCATACAGCCAGCCCCAGCATTTT.

The CDR3 DNA reads as TGTGCCAGCAGCCCACCCGACAGAGAAGGTGGCTACACCTTC. Translating gives CASSPPDREGGYTF. The rearrangement joins TRBV7-6 to TRBJ1-2; D is perhaps TRBD1 (5 bases). The germline CDR1 and CDR2 sequences are SGHVS and FNYEAQ. The ends were cut back, 5 bases at V and 7 bases at J, with 17 bases in the middle. The CDR3 sequence is 14 residues long.